Listed below are T cell receptor beta chains from one sample, sequenced in a study of T cells in Graves' hyperthyroidism and ophthalmopathy. TCRdb re-analysed the multiplex PCR reads in MiXCR, keeping a single row per CDR3 protein. The repertoire has 550,000 to 800,000 distinct CDR3 sequences, roughly 17% of them found once; the top ten carry about 14%. Sequencing was carried out using blood. The receptors were sampled from a man aged 50-60 years with Graves' hyperthyroidism. Both conserved end residues are part of each CDR3. The D gene is left open where the match is weak. Clone size is shown for a subset of rows, as once, few, many or a class of expanded clone.

j_call clone_size v_call d_call cdr3_nt cdr3_aa
TRBJ2-1 few TRBV19 . TGTGCCAGTAGTTCCAGGGAAACAAAGCAGTTCTTC CASSSRETKQFF
TRBJ2-5 . TRBV28 . TGTGCCAGCAGTACACACGGGGTAGGGACCCAGTACTTC CASSTHGVGTQYF
TRBJ2-7 . TRBV20-1 . TGCAGTGCCCGACTCCTTGTTGCCAACGAGCAGTACTTC CSARLLVANEQYF
TRBJ2-7 many TRBV6-2/TRBV6-3 TRBD1 TGTGCCAGCAGACCCGACAGGGTGAGCTCCTACGAGCAGTACTTC CASRPDRVSSYEQYF
TRBJ2-7 many TRBV11-2 . TGTGCCAGCAGCTTAAGTGGGACACTGTCCTCCTACGAGCAGTACTTC CASSLSGTLSSYEQYF
TRBJ2-2 many TRBV27 . TGTGCCAGCAGTTTATCGACATTCGGGGAGCTGTTTTTT CASSLSTFGELFF
TRBJ2-1 . TRBV29-1 TRBD1 TGCAGCGTCAATCTCTGGACAGGGGGCTTCAGGGAGCAGTTCTTC CSVNLWTGGFREQFF
TRBJ2-7 many TRBV18 TRBD1 TGTGCCAGCTCACAAGGGACAGTCTCCTACGAGCAGTACTTC CASSQGTVSYEQYF
TRBJ2-7 . TRBV7-9 TRBD2 TGTGCCAGCGGGAGTAGCGGGGGCTATAGCTCCTACGAGCAGTACTTC CASGSSGGYSSYEQYF
TRBJ2-7 once TRBV15 TRBD1 TGTGCCACCGGCAGTCGGGACAGGGGGACCTACGAGCAGTACTTC CATGSRDRGTYEQYF
TRBJ2-5 many TRBV2 . TGTGCCACGACAGATACTGTGAAAGAGGCCCAGTACTTC CATTDTVKEAQYF
TRBJ2-1 many TRBV24-1 TRBD2 TGTGCCACCAGTGCCACTAGCGGGAGCTCCTACAATGAGCAGTTCTTC CATSATSGSSYNEQFF
TRBJ2-7 . TRBV6-5 . TGTGCCAGCAGTTACAGTTTCCCCAGATCCTACGAGCAGTACTTC CASSYSFPRSYEQYF
TRBJ2-3 . TRBV29-1 . TGCAGCGTTGACGGGGTATCTAGCACAGATACGCAGTATTTT CSVDGVSSTDTQYF
TRBJ1-1 many TRBV18 . TGTGCCAGCTCACCGGGGGCATCAACTGAAGCTTTCTTT CASSPGASTEAFF
TRBJ2-4 many TRBV27 . TGTGCCAGCAGCCATGGTAACATTCAGTACTTC CASSHGNIQYF
TRBJ2-3 many TRBV2 . TGTGCCAGCAGTGAGTCGGCTAGTTGGGGCACAGATACGCAGTATTTT CASSESASWGTDTQYF
TRBJ2-5 many TRBV2 . TGTGCCAGCTACCGGGTCGGAGAGACCCAGTACTTC CASYRVGETQYF
TRBJ2-1 . TRBV19 TRBD1 TGTGCCAGTAGTATAGAGAGGACAGGGGTCAATGAGCAGTTCTTC CASSIERTGVNEQFF
TRBJ1-3 . TRBV9 . TGTGCCAGCAGCGAGGACGGGTTCTCTGGAAACACCATATATTTT CASSEDGFSGNTIYF
TRBJ2-7 few TRBV3-1 . TGTGCCAGCAGTCATCGGACCTACGAGCAGTACTTC CASSHRTYEQYF
TRBJ2-1 . TRBV29-1 . TGCAGCGCAGATACAGGGAGGAATGAGCAGTTCTTC CSADTGRNEQFF
TRBJ1-1 . TRBV19 TRBD1 TGTGCCAGTAATCTACAGGGGATGAACACTGAAGCTTTCTTT CASNLQGMNTEAFF
TRBJ2-7 few TRBV7-9 . TGTGCCAGCAGCTTAGGGACTCCTACTACCTACGAGCAGTACTTC CASSLGTPTTYEQYF
TRBJ2-3 many TRBV20-1 TRBD2 TGCAGTGCTAGGGATGGCGGGAGGCCTAGCACAGATACGCAGTATTTT CSARDGGRPSTDTQYF
TRBJ2-2 few TRBV9 . TGTGCCAGCAGCGTATCAAGGTCGAACACCGGGGAGCTGTTTTTT CASSVSRSNTGELFF
TRBJ2-1 few TRBV7-6 TRBD2 TGTGCCAGCAGCTCCCCCGGGACTAGGTACAATGAGCAGTTCTTC CASSSPGTRYNEQFF